This TCR beta chain was recorded in a study of technical replicates of blood from a handful of donors. Clones were sequenced by immunoSEQ multiplex PCR, and TCRdb holds only the in-frame ones, with some missing. This table has around 100,000 clones, 95% to 96% appearing once. The sequenced sample consisted of T cells isolated from PBMCs. The TCR originated in a human donor in good health.

The CDR3 DNA is TGTGCCAGCAGCTGGGAGTGGCCATCCTCTGTCACAGATACGCAGTATTTT. It encodes CASSWEWPSSVTDTQYF. V and J are TRBV7-2 and TRBJ2-3, with D tentatively TRBD2 (5 bases). Trimming cost V 4 bases and J 2 bases, with 19 bases left between them. CDR3 length: 17 amino acids. The germline V gene encodes CDR1 SGHTA and CDR2 FQGNSA.